This entry concerns a single TCR beta chain. This CDR3 has 12 residues. Germline-derived CDR1 and CDR2 are WNHNN and SYGVQD (reference sequence). Germline trimming cut 3 bases from V and 9 bases from J; bases unmatched to any gene: 4. The source of the sample is a study of cytomegalovirus exposure and HLA in healthy donors. Amplification used 60 Vbeta primers and 13 Jbeta primers. Only in-frame clones appear in the TCRdb table, and some are missing; sequencing was by immunoSEQ multiplex PCR. The table lists 95,000 to 110,000 clones, around 79% of them singletons. The rearrangement joins TRBV10-1 to TRBJ1-1; 7 bases are a match to TRBD1. Sequencing was carried out using PBMCs. This TCR came from a man aged 60 to 69 in good health and CMV-seropositive. CDR3 DNA: TGCGCCAGCAGTGAAAGGGGGCGCCAAGCTTTCTTT. Translated, it gives CASSERGRQAFF.